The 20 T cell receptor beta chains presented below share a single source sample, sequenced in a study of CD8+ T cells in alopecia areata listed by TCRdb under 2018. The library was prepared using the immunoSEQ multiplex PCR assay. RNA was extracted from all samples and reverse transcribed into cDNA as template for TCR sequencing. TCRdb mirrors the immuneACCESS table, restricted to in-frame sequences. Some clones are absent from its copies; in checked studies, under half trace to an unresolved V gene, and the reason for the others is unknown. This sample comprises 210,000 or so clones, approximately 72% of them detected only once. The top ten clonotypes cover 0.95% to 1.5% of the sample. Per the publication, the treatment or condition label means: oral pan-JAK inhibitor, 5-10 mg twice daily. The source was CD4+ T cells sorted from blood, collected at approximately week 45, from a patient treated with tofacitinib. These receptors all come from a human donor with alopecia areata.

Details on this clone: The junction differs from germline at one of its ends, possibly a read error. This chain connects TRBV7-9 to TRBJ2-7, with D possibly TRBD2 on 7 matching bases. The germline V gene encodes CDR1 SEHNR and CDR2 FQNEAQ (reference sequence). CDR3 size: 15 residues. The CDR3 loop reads CASSPGEGGVLRFDF. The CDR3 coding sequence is TGTGCCAGCAGCCCAGGGGAGGGCGGTGTTCTACGATTTGACTTC.

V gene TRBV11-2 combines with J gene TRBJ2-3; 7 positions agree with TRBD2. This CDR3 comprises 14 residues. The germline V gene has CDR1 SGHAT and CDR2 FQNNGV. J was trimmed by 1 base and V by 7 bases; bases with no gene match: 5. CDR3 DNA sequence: TGTGCCAGCACCCCCCGGGGGGGCACAGATACGCAGTATTTT. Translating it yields CASTPRGGTDTQYF.

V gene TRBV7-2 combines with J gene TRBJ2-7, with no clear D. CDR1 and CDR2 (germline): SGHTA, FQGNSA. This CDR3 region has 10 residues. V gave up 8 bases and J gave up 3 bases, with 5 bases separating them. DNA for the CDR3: TGTGCCAGCGCCAGCTACGAGCAGTACTTC. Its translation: CASASYEQYF.

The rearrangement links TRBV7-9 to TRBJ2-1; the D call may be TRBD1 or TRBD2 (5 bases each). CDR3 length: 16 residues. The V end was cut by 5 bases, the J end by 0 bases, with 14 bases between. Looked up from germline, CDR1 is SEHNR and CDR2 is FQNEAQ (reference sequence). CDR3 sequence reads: CASSPSMGDSYNEQFF. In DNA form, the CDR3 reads TGTGCCAGCAGCCCCAGCATGGGGGACTCCTACAATGAGCAGTTCTTC.

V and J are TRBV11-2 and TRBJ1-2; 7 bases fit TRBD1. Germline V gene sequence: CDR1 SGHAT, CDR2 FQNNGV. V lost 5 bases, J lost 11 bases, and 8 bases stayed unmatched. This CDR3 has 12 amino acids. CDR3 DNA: TGTGCCAGCAGCGCTCGACAGGGAGGGTACACCTTC. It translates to CASSARQGGYTF.

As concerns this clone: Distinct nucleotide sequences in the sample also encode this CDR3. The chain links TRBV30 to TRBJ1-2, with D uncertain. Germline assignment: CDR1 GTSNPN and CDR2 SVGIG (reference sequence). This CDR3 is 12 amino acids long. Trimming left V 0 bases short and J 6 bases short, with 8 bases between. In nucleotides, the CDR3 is TGTGCCTGGAGTGTAAGAGGGAATGGCTACACCTTC. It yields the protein CAWSVRGNGYTF.

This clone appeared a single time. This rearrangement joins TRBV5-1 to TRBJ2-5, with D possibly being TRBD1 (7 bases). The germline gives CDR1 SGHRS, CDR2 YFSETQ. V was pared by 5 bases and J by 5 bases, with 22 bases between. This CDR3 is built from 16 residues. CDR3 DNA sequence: TGCGCCAGCAGGTTGCTACCGCAGGGGGGTTCGGAGACCCAGTACTTC. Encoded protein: CASRLLPQGGSETQYF.

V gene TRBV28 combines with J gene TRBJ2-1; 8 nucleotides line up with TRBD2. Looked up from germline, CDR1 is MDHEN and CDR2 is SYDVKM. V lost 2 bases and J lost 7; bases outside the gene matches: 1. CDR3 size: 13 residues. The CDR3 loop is CASSLGGGNEQFF. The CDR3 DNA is TGTGCCAGCAGTTTAGGCGGGGGGAATGAGCAGTTCTTC.

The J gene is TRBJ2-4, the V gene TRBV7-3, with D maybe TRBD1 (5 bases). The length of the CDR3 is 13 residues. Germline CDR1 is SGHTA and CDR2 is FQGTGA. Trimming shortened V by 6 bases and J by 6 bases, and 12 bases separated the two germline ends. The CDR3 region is CASSQGEGNIQYF. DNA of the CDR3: TGTGCCAGCAGTCAAGGGGAAGGAAACATTCAGTACTTC. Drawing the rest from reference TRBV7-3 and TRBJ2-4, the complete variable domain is GAGVSQTPSNKVTEKGKYVELRCDPISGHTALYWYRQSLGQGPEFLIYFQGTGAADDSGLPNDRFFAVRPEGSVSTLKIQRTERGDSAVYLCASSQGEGNIQYFGAGTRLSVL.

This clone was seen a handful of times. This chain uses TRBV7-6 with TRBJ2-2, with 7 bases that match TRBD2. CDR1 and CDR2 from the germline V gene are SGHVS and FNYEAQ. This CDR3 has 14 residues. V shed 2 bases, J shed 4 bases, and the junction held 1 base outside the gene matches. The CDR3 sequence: CASSLREGTGELFF. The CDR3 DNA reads TGTGCCAGCAGCTTAAGGGAGGGCACCGGGGAGCTGTTTTTT.

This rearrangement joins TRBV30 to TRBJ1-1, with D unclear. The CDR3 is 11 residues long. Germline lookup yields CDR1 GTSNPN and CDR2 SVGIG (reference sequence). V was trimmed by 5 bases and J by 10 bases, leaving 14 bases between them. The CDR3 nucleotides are TGTGCCTGGCCTACGGGCGAGGGAGCTTTCTTT. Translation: CAWPTGEGAFF.

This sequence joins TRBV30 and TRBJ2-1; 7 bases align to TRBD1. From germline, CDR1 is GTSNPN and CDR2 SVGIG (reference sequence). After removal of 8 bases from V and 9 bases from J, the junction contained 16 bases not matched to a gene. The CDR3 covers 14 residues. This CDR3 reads CALLRTGTSSEQFF. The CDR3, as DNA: TGTGCCCTACTGAGGACAGGAACTTCCTCTGAGCAGTTCTTC.

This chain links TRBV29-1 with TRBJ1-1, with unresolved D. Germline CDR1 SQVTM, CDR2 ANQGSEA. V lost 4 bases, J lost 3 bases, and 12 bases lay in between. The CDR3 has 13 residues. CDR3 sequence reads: CSVGRLGYTEAFF. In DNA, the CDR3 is TGCAGCGTTGGAAGGTTAGGGTACACTGAAGCTTTCTTT.

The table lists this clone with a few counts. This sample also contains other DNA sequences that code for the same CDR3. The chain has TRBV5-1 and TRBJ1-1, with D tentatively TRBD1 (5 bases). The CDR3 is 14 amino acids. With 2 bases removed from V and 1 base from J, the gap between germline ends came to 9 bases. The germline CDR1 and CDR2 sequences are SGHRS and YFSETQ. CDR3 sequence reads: CASSLGQRNTEAFF. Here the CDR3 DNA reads TGCGCCAGCAGCTTAGGACAACGGAACACTGAAGCTTTCTTT.

The DNA of the CDR3 is TGCAGCGTTGTTGGGGGGACTAGCGGGATGGGTGAGCAGTTCTTC. It translates to CSVVGGTSGMGEQFF. The V and J genes are TRBV29-1 and TRBJ2-1; 13 nucleotides agree with TRBD2. The germline V gene has CDR1 SQVTM and CDR2 ANQGSEA. J lost 9 bases, V lost 4 bases, and 9 bases had no gene match. This CDR3 comprises 15 residues.

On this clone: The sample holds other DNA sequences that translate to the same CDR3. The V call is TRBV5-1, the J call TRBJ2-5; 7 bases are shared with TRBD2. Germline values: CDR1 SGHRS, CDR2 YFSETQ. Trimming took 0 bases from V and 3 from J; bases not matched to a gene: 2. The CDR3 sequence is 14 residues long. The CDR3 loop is CASSLVAGEETQYF. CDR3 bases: TGCGCCAGCAGCTTGGTCGCGGGGGAAGAGACCCAGTACTTC.

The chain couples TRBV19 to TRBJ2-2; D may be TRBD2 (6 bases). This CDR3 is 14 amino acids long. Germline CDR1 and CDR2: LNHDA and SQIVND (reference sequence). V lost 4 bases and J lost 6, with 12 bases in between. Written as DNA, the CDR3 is TGTGCCAGTAGTAGCGGGATTCGGGCCGGGGAGCTGTTTTTT. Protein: CASSSGIRAGELFF.

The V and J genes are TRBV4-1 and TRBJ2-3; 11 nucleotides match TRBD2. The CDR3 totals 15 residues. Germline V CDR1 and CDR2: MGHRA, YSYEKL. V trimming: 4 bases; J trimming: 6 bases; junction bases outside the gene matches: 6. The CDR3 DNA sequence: TGCGCCAGCAGCCTCCCTAGCGGGGGGCGTGATACGCAGTATTTT. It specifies CASSLPSGGRDTQYF.

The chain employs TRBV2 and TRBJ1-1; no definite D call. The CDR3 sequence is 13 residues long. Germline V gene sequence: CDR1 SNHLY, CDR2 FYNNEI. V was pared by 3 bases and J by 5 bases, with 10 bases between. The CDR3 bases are TGTGCCAGCAGTGACAGGACTGAAACTGAAGCTTTCTTT. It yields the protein CASSDRTETEAFF.

CDR3 bases: TGTGCCAGCATGGGGGCGCGGGCAGATACGCAGTATTTT. Encoded protein: CASMGARADTQYF. The chain joins TRBV27 to TRBJ2-3; D might be TRBD1 (6 bases). The CDR3 spans 13 residues. Germline V gene sequence: CDR1 MNHEY, CDR2 SMNVEV (reference sequence). Trimming left V 7 bases short and J 4 bases short, with 12 bases between.